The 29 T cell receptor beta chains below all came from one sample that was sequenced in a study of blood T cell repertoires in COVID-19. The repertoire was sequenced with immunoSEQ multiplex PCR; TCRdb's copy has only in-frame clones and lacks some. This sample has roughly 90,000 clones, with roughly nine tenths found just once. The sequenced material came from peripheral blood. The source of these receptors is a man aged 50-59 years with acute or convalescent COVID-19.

CDR3 DNA: TGTGCCAGCAGTTTACGGGGGGACAGGGTGGCAACTAATGAAAAACTGTTTTTT. Translation: CASSLRGDRVATNEKLFF. V usage is TRBV28 and J usage is TRBJ1-4, with TRBD1 identical over 9 bases. Germline CDR1 reads MDHEN; CDR2 reads SYDVKM. This CDR3 comprises 18 residues. Germline trimming cut 2 bases from V and 0 bases from J; bases unmatched to any gene: 7. The whole variable domain, remainder taken from reference TRBV28 and TRBJ1-4, is DVKVTQSSRYLVKRTGEKVFLECVQDMDHENMFWYRQDPGLGLRLIYFSYDVKMKEKGDIPEGYSVSREKKERFSLILESASTNQTSMYLCASSLRGDRVATNEKLFFGSGTQLSVL.

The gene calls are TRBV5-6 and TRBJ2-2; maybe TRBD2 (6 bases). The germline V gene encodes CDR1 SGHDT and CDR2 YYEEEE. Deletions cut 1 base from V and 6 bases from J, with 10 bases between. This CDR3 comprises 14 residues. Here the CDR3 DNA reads TGTGCCAGCAGCTTGCCGGGGGACCCCGGGGAGCTGTTTTTT. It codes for CASSLPGDPGELFF.

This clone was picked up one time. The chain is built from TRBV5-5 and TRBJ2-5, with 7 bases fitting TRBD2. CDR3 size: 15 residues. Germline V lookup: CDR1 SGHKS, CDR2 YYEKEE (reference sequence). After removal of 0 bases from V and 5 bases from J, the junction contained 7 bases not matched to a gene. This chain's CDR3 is CASSLDGGGGETQYF. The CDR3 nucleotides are TGTGCCAGCAGCTTGGATGGTGGGGGAGGGGAGACCCAGTACTTC. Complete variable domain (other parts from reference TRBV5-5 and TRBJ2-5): DAGVTQSPTHLIKTRGQQVTLRCSPISGHKSVSWYQQVLGQGPQFIFQYYEKEERGRGNFPDRFSARQFPNYSSELNVNALLLGDSALYLCASSLDGGGGETQYFGPGTRLLVL.

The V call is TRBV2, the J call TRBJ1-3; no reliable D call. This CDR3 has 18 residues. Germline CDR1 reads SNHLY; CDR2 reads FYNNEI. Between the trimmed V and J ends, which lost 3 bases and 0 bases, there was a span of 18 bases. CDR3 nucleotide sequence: TGTGCCAGCAGTGATAGGTCGGCTCAGGCCAACTCTGGAAACACCATATATTTT. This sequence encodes CASSDRSAQANSGNTIYF.

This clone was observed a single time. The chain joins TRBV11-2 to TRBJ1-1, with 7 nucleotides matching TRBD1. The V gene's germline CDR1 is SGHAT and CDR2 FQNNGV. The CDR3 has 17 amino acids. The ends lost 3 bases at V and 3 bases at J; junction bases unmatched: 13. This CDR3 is CASSFRGAGAADTEAFF. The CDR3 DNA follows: TGTGCCAGCAGCTTCAGGGGGGCAGGGGCGGCGGACACTGAAGCTTTCTTT. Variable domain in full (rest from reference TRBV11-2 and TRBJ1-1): EAGVAQSPRYKIIEKRQSVAFWCNPISGHATLYWYQQILGQGPKLLIQFQNNGVVDDSQLPKDRFSAERLKGVDSTLKIQPAKLEDSAVYLCASSFRGAGAADTEAFFGQGTRLTVV.

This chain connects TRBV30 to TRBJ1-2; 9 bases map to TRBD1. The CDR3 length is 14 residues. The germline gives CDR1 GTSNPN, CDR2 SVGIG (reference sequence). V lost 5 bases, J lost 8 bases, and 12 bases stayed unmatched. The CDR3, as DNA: TGTGCCTGGGGGATACAGGGGGCAGGGATCGGCTACACCTTC. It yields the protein CAWGIQGAGIGYTF. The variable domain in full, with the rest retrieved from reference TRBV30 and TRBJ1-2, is SQTIHQWPATLVQPVGSPLSLECTVEGTSNPNLYWYRQAAGRGLQLLFYSVGIGQISSEVPQNLSASRPQDRQFILSSKKLLLSDSGFYLCAWGIQGAGIGYTFGSGTRLTVV.

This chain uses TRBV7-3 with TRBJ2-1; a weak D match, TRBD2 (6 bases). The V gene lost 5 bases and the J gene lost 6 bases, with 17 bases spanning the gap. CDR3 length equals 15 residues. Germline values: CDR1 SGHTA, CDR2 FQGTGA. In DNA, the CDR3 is TGTGCCAGCAGCCCCTCGGGGGTTCAGGGCAATGAGCAGTTCTTC. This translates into CASSPSGVQGNEQFF.

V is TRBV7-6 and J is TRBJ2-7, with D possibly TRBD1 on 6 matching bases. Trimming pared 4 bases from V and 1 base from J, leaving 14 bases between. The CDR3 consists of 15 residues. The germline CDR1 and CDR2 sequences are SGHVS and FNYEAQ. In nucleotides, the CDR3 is TGTGCCAGCAGCTCCTTACCGGACAGTTCCTACGAGCAGTACTTC. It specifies CASSSLPDSSYEQYF.

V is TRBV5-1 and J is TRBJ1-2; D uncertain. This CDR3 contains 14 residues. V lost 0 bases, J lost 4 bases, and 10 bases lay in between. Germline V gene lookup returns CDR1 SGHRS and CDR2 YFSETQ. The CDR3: CASSLAEGTYGYTF. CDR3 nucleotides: TGCGCCAGCAGCTTGGCCGAGGGAACCTATGGCTACACCTTC.

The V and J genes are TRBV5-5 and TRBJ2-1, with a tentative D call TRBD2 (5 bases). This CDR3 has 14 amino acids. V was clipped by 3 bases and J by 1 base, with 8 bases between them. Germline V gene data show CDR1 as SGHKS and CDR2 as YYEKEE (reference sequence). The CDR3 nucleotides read TGTGCCAGCAGCTCGGGGATGTCCTACAATGAGCAGTTCTTC. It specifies CASSSGMSYNEQFF.

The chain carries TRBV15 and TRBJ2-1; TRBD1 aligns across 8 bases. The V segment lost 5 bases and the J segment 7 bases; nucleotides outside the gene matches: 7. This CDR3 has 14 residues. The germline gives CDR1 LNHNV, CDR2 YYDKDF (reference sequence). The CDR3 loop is CATSSRDRYNEQFF. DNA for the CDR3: TGTGCCACCAGCTCCCGGGACAGGTATAATGAGCAGTTCTTC.

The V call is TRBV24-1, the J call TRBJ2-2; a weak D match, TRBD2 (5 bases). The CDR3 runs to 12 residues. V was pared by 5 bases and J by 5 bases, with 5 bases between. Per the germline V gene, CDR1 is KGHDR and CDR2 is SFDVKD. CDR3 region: CATSAGTGELFF. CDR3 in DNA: TGTGCCACCAGTGCGGGAACCGGGGAGCTGTTTTTT.

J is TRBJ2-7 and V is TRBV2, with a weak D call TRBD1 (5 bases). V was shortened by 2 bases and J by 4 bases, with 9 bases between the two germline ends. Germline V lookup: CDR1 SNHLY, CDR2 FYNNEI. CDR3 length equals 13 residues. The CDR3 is CASSELGQYEQYV. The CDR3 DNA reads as TGTGCCAGCAGTGAATTGGGGCAGTACGAGCAGTACGTC.

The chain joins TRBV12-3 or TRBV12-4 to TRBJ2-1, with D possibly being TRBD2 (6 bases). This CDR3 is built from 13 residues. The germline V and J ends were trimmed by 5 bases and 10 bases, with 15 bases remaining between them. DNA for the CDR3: TGTGCCAGCAGTCCGGGACTTCCTGTAGAGCAGTTCTTC. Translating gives CASSPGLPVEQFF.

The CDR3 spells CASSLDREGGELFF. The CDR3 DNA sequence: TGCGCCAGCAGCTTGGACAGGGAAGGCGGGGAGCTGTTTTTT. This chain connects TRBV5-1 to TRBJ2-2, with D tentatively TRBD1 (6 bases). Germline CDR1 is SGHRS and CDR2 is YFSETQ. This CDR3 comprises 14 residues. V dropped 0 bases and J dropped 7 bases, with 10 bases sitting between them.

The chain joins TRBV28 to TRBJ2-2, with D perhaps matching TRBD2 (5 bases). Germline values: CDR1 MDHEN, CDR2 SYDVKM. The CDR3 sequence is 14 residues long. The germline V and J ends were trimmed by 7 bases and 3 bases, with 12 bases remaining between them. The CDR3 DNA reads TGTGCCAGCACCCTGACGGGATACACCGGGGAGCTGTTTTTT. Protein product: CASTLTGYTGELFF.

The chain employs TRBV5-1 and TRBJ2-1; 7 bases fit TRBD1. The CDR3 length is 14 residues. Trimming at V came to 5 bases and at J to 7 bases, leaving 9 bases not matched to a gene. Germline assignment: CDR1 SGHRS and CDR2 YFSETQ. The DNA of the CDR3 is TGCGCCAGCAGTGTGGTAAACAGGGGAAATGAGCAGTTCTTC. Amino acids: CASSVVNRGNEQFF.

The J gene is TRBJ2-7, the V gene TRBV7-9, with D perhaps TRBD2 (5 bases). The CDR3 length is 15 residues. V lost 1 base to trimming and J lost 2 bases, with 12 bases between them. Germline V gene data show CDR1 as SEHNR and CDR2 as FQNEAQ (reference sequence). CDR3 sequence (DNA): TGTGCCAGCAGCTTAGAGCGGTCTACTCCCTACGAGCAGTACTTC. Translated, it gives CASSLERSTPYEQYF.

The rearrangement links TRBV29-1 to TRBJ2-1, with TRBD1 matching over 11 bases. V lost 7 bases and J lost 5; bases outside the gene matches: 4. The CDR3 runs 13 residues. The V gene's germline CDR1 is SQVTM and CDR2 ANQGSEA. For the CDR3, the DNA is TGCAGCGCTGGGACAGGGGGAAACAATGAGCAGTTCTTC. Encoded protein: CSAGTGGNNEQFF.

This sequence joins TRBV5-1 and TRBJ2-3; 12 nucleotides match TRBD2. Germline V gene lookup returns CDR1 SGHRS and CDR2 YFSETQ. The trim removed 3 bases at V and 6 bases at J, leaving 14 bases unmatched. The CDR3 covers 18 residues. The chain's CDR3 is CASSSALAGGWGDDTQYF. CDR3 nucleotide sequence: TGCGCCAGCAGCTCTGCACTAGCGGGGGGTTGGGGCGATGATACGCAGTATTTT.

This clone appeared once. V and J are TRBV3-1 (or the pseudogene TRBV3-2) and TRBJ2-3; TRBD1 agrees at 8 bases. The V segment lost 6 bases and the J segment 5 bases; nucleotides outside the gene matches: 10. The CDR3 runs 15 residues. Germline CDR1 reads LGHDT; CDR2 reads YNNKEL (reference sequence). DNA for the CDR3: TGTGCCAGCAGTCCGACGACAGGGGTTATAGATACGCAGTATTTT. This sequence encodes CASSPTTGVIDTQYF.

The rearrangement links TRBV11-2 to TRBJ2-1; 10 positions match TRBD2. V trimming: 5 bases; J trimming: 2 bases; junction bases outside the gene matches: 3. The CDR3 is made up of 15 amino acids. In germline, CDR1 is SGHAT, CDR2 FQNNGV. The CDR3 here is CASSPLAGAYNEQFF. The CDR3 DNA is TGTGCCAGCAGCCCCCTAGCGGGAGCCTACAATGAGCAGTTCTTC.

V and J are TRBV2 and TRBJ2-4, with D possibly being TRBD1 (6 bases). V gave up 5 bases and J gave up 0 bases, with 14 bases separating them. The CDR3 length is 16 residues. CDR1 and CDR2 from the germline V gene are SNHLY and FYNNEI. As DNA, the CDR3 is TGTGCCAGCAGTAAGGACAGTCTCTTAGCCAAAAACATTCAGTACTTC. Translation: CASSKDSLLAKNIQYF.

CDR3: CASNTLGGGSGYEQYF. CDR3 sequence (DNA): TGTGCCAGCAACACCCTGGGGGGCGGGAGCGGATACGAGCAGTACTTC. The V and J genes are TRBV7-2 and TRBJ2-7, with a possible D match to TRBD2 (7 bases). Per the germline V gene, CDR1 is SGHTA and CDR2 is FQGNSA. This CDR3 has 16 amino acids. Deletions cut 7 bases from V and 4 bases from J, with 23 bases between.

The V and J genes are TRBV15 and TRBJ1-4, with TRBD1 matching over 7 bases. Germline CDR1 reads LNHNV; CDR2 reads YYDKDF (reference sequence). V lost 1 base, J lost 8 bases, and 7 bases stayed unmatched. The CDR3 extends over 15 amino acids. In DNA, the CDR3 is TGTGCCACCAGCAGAGTGACAGGGATAAACGAAAAACTGTTTTTT. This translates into CATSRVTGINEKLFF.

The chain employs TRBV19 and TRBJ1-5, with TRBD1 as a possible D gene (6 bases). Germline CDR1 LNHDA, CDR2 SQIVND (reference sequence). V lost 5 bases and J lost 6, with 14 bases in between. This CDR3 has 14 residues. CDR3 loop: CASSPPLGGQPQHF. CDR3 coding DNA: TGTGCCAGTAGTCCCCCTCTAGGGGGTCAGCCCCAGCATTTT.

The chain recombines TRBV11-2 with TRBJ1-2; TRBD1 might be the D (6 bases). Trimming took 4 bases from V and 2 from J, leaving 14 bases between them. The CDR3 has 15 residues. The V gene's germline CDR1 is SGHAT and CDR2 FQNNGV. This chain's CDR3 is CASSSPRGGNYGYTF. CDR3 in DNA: TGTGCCAGCAGCTCACCCAGGGGAGGGAACTATGGCTACACCTTC.

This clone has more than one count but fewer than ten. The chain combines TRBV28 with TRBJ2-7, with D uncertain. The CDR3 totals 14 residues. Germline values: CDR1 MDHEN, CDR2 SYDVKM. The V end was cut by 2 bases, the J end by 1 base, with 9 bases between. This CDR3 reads CASSLIQRSYEQYF. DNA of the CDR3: TGTGCCAGCAGTTTAATACAGAGATCCTACGAGCAGTACTTC. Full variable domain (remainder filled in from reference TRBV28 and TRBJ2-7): DVKVTQSSRYLVKRTGEKVFLECVQDMDHENMFWYRQDPGLGLRLIYFSYDVKMKEKGDIPEGYSVSREKKERFSLILESASTNQTSMYLCASSLIQRSYEQYFGPGTRLTVT.

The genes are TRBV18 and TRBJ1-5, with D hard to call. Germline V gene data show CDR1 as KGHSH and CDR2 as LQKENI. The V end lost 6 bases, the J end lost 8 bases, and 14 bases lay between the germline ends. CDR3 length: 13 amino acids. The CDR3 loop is CASSSGVREPQHF. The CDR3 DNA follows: TGTGCCAGCTCGTCCGGAGTTAGAGAGCCCCAGCATTTT.